These T cell receptor beta chains were read from a single sample in a study of human T cells and chemical hapten exposure. TCRdb redid the calling of the RACE reads with MiXCR, one entry per CDR3 protein. Counted here are approximately 260,000 distinct CDR3 sequences, around 7.3% occurring once; the ten biggest clones make up more than 0.95%. The sample was whole blood, taken in connection with sensitization to the hapten diphenylcyclopropenone (DPC). The receptor source for this set is a man aged 18 to 30 with alopecia areata. Some clones in this sample may be carry-over from other donors' samples. The CDR3 runs from the conserved cysteine through the conserved F or W. Each record gives: clone size, J gene, D gene, V gene, CDR3 DNA, CDR3 protein. The D gene is left open where the match is weak. Size tells how often a clone was seen (once, few, many) or the class of an expanded clone, and some rows leave it out.

>many|TRBJ2-1|TRBD1|TRBV5-1
TGCGCCAGCAGCTTGTATCGATGGACAGGTCCTGTCTCCTACAATGAGCAGTTCTTC
CASSLYRWTGPVSYNEQFF
>few|TRBJ1-2|TRBD1|TRBV6-5
TGTGCCAGCAGTAACGGACAGGGCGGTCCCTATGGCTACACCTTC
CASSNGQGGPYGYTF
>.|TRBJ2-5|TRBD2|TRBV28
TGTGCCAGCACGGGACTAACAGAAGAGACCCAGTACTTC
CASTGLTEETQYF
>.|TRBJ1-2|.|TRBV29-1
TGCAGCGTTGATGGGTCAGGGAGGGATGGCTACACCTTC
CSVDGSGRDGYTF
>.|TRBJ1-1|.|TRBV20-1
TGCAGTGCTATCTACACAAACCCTGAAGCTTTCTTT
CSAIYTNPEAFF
>many|TRBJ1-6|TRBD1|TRBV7-6
TGTGCCAGCAGCTTAGTAACAGGGGGTAATTCACCCCTCCACTTT
CASSLVTGGNSPLHF
>.|TRBJ2-1|TRBD2|TRBV4-1
TGCGCCAGCAGCCAACGACTAGCGGGGGCCCCCAGCTCCTACAATGAGCAGTTCTTC
CASSQRLAGAPSSYNEQFF
>few|TRBJ2-1|TRBD2|TRBV27
TGTGCCAGCAGTTTACTTCTAGCGGGGACCAATGAGCAGTTCTTC
CASSLLLAGTNEQFF
>many|TRBJ2-2|.|TRBV20-1
TGCAGTGCTAGAGATCCCCTAGCGAGTACCGGGGAGCTGTTTTTT
CSARDPLASTGELFF
>.|TRBJ2-5|.|TRBV10-3
TGTGCCATCAGTGGACCTGGTGACCCAACCCGGGAGACCCAGTACTTC
CAISGPGDPTRETQYF
>few|TRBJ1-3|.|TRBV6-2/TRBV6-3
TGTGCCAGCAGTTACTCGTCCAAAGGGATCTCTGGAAACACCATATATTTT
CASSYSSKGISGNTIYF
>many|TRBJ1-1|.|TRBV11-2
TGTGCCAGCAGCTTAGAGGGGGGGACCACTGAAGCTTTCTTT
CASSLEGGTTEAFF
>many|TRBJ2-7|.|TRBV5-5
TGTGCCAGCAGCAGTGGGAACGGGCGCGAGCAGTACTTC
CASSSGNGREQYF
>many|TRBJ1-5|.|TRBV3-1
TGTGCCAGCAGGGACGGTAATCAGCCCCAGCATTTT
CASRDGNQPQHF
>.|TRBJ2-5|TRBD1|TRBV9
TGTGCCAGCAGCCGGGACAGGGGAAGAGAGACCCAGTACTTC
CASSRDRGRETQYF
>.|TRBJ1-3|.|TRBV6-5
TGTGCCAGCAGTTACTCGACGCGCCTCTCTGGAAACACCATATATTTT
CASSYSTRLSGNTIYF
>few|TRBJ2-7|TRBD2|TRBV6-2/TRBV6-3
TGTGCCAGCAGTTCAGACGTTGCGGCGGGGAGGGACGAGCAGTACTTC
CASSSDVAAGRDEQYF
>few|TRBJ2-3|.|TRBV12-3/TRBV12-4
TGTGCCAGCACCCCTCCCCGGGTGGGACTGGGGGTGACAGATACGCAGTATTTT
CASTPPRVGLGVTDTQYF
>many|TRBJ2-1|.|TRBV6-5
TGTGCCAGCAGTTACGCGCGTGAGCAGTTCTTC
CASSYAREQFF
>few|TRBJ1-6|TRBD1|TRBV4-1
TGCGCCAGTAAAGGCACCGCGGGACAGCTTAATTCACCCTTCCACTTT
CASKGTAGQLNSPFHF
>few|TRBJ2-3|TRBD2|TRBV7-2
TGTGCCAGCAGCCCCTTTCGGGCGGGGGGCACAGATACGCAGTATTTT
CASSPFRAGGTDTQYF
>.|TRBJ1-6|.|TRBV6-1
TGTGCCAGCAGTATGGGCAGAATCAATTCACCCCTCCACTTT
CASSMGRINSPLHF
>.|TRBJ2-7|.|TRBV20-1
TGCAGTGCTAGACGCAGCAGGTTAACCTACGAGCAGTACTTC
CSARRSRLTYEQYF
>.|TRBJ1-6|.|TRBV25-1
TGTGCCAGCAGTGGGTTGGTGGGGGGCGCCTTGAGCTCCTATAATTCACCCCTCCACTTT
CASSGLVGGALSSYNSPLHF
>few|TRBJ2-5|.|TRBV27
TGTGCCAGCAGTTTATGGGGAGAGACCCAGTACTTC
CASSLWGETQYF
>.|TRBJ2-5|.|TRBV11-2
TGTGCCAGCAGCTTGACGGGGGTCGAGCAAGAGACCCAGTACTTC
CASSLTGVEQETQYF
>.|TRBJ1-5|.|TRBV5-1
TGCGCCAGCAGCCCCGACATGGGGCAGCCCCAGCATTTT
CASSPDMGQPQHF
>many|TRBJ1-1|.|TRBV7-3
TGTGCCAGCGGACGACAGACTAACACTGAAGCTTTCTTT
CASGRQTNTEAFF
>few|TRBJ2-3|.|TRBV24-1
TGTGCCACCAGTGCCCCTGGAGCAGATACGCAGTATTTT
CATSAPGADTQYF
>few|TRBJ2-1|TRBD2|TRBV19
TGTGCCAGTAGTAGACCTTTGACTAGCGGGGGGACTATCTCCTACAATGAGCAGTTCTTC
CASSRPLTSGGTISYNEQFF
>few|TRBJ1-2|.|TRBV6-2/TRBV6-3
TGTGCCAGCAGTCTTGAGGCGCGGAGGAATGGCTACACCTTC
CASSLEARRNGYTF
>few|TRBJ1-2|TRBD1|TRBV3-1
TGTGCCAGCAGCCAAGAGGGACAGGGGGCGAGCTACACCTTC
CASSQEGQGASYTF
>many|TRBJ2-2|TRBD2|TRBV4-3
TGCGCCAGCAGCCAGGGATTAGCGGGGCCGAACACCGGGGAGCTGTTTTTT
CASSQGLAGPNTGELFF
>.|TRBJ1-5|TRBD1|TRBV20-1
TGCAGTGCGGGACAGATCAATCAGCCCCAGCATTTT
CSAGQINQPQHF
>.|TRBJ1-6|.|TRBV14
TGTGCCAGCAGCCAAGATCGACTCACCTACGGCCCCCTCCACTTT
CASSQDRLTYGPLHF
>few|TRBJ2-1|TRBD1|TRBV2
TGTGCCAGCCGCCGACAGGGCAATGAGCAGTTCTTC
CASRRQGNEQFF
>.|TRBJ2-3|.|TRBV6-6
TGTGCCAGCAGTCTATGGCCGGGCACAGATACGCAGTATTTT
CASSLWPGTDTQYF
>many|TRBJ2-1|.|TRBV11-2
TGTGCCAGCAGAGGGGGTACCAAGGGGAAAGCCAACAATGAGCAGTTCTTC
CASRGGTKGKANNEQFF
>.|TRBJ2-3|.|TRBV3-1
TGTGCCAGCAGCCAAGAAAACCCCGTTAGTACAGATACGCAGTATTTT
CASSQENPVSTDTQYF
>few|TRBJ1-2|TRBD1|TRBV7-9
TGTGCCAGCAGCTTATCATGGGGAGAGGGACAGGCCTATGGCTACACCTTC
CASSLSWGEGQAYGYTF
>.|TRBJ2-7|.|TRBV29-1
TGCAGCGCCTTTCGGGGGTACGAGCAGTACTTC
CSAFRGYEQYF
>few|TRBJ2-3|TRBD2|TRBV10-2
TGCGCCAGCAGTGAAGTCTCGGGGGGGCCTAGCACAGATACGCAGTATTTT
CASSEVSGGPSTDTQYF
>few|TRBJ1-5|.|TRBV11-2
TGTGCCAGCAGTCCGGGGGGAGGACAGCGTTATGATAGCAATCAGCCCCAGCATTTT
CASSPGGGQRYDSNQPQHF
>few|TRBJ1-1|TRBD1|TRBV27
TGTGCCAGCAGTAATACGCCGACAGGGACGCTTGACGCTTTCTTT
CASSNTPTGTLDAFF
>many|TRBJ2-1|.|TRBV6-6
TGTGCCACTAGAGAATCGGACATAGCCTACAATGAGCAGTTCTTC
CATRESDIAYNEQFF
>many|TRBJ2-3|.|TRBV7-2
TGTGCCAGCAGCTTAGATGGGGGGCGCACAGATACGCAGTATTTT
CASSLDGGRTDTQYF
>.|TRBJ1-2|.|TRBV11-2
TGTGCCAGCAGCTTTGGGGGGGCGAAAGGCTACACCTTC
CASSFGGAKGYTF
>many|TRBJ2-2|TRBD2|TRBV9
TGTGCCAGCAGCGCCCTGACTAGCGGGGGGCCGGACACCGGGGAGCTGTTTTTT
CASSALTSGGPDTGELFF
>many|TRBJ2-5|.|TRBV29-1
TGCAGCGTTCGAAGGGGATTTCAAGAGACCCAGTACTTC
CSVRRGFQETQYF
>.|TRBJ2-7|TRBD1|TRBV28
TGTGCCAGCGGGAGACAGGGTGGGCACGAGCAGTACTTC
CASGRQGGHEQYF
>few|TRBJ2-7|.|TRBV7-3
TGTGCCAGCAGCCGCACCACAAGGAACGAGCAGTACTTC
CASSRTTRNEQYF
>many|TRBJ2-7|.|TRBV24-1
TGTGCCACCAGTGATTTGGACGGCTACGAGCAGTACTTC
CATSDLDGYEQYF
>.|TRBJ1-6|TRBD1|TRBV5-1
TGCGCCAGCAGATCGGGACAGGGGGCGAATTCACCCCTCCACTTT
CASRSGQGANSPLHF
>few|TRBJ1-5|TRBD1|TRBV7-8
TGTGCCAGCAGCCTAACCAGGGGGGGGCGACGCAATCAGCCCCAGCATTTT
CASSLTRGGRRNQPQHF
>few|TRBJ2-6|.|TRBV19
TGTGCCAGTATTCGGGACGGATTGGACCACTCTGGGGCCAACGTCCTGACTTTC
CASIRDGLDHSGANVLTF
>many|TRBJ1-5|.|TRBV4-3
TGCGCCAGCAGCCAAGATCCCGGACCCAATCAGCCCCAGCATTTT
CASSQDPGPNQPQHF
>few|TRBJ2-5|.|TRBV12-3/TRBV12-4
TGTGCCAGCAGTTTACTAGCGTCCCAAGAGACCCAGTACTTC
CASSLLASQETQYF